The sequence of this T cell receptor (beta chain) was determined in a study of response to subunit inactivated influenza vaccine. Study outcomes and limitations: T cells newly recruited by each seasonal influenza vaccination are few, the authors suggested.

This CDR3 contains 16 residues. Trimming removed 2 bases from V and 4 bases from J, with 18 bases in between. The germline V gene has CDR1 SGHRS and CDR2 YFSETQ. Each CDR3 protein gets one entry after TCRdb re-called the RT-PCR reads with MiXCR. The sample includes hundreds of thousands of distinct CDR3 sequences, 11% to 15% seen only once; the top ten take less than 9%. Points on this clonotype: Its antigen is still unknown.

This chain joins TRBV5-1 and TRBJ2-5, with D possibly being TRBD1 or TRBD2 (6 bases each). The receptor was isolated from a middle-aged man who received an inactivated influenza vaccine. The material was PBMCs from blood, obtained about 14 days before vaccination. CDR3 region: CASSLGAQGLPETQYF. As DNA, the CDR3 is TGCGCCAGCAGCTTAGGAGCACAGGGACTTCCAGAGACCCAGTACTTC.